A single sample gave rise to the 5 T cell receptor beta chains below, sequenced in a study of blood T cells in healthy people across ages. Together with a sample-barcoded 5' primer, a J-beta primer mix was included in a second PCR lasting about 7 to 12 cycles. A single record per CDR3 protein comes from TCRdb applying MiXCR to the 5' RACE reads. This table holds some 320,000 distinct CDR3 sequences, roughly a quarter found once. Material: blood. These receptors were taken from a woman in her 70s in good health.

The chain combines TRBV20-1 with TRBJ1-2, with D perhaps matching TRBD1 (6 bases). This CDR3 spans 14 amino acids. V lost 6 bases and J lost 0, with 14 bases in between. Per the germline V gene, CDR1 is DFQATT and CDR2 is SNEGSKA (reference sequence). Here the CDR3 DNA reads TGCAGTGCCAGCCGGGACAAATCTAACTATGGCTACACCTTC. Protein sequence: CSASRDKSNYGYTF.

The J gene is TRBJ2-7, the V gene TRBV11-3; D gene unclear. The germline V gene encodes CDR1 SGHNT and CDR2 YENEEA. V was cut by 0 bases and J by 6 bases, with 9 bases left in between. This CDR3 region has 13 residues. CDR3 DNA sequence: TGTGCCAGCAGCTTAGATTGGAATGGCGAGCAGTACTTC. This gives the protein CASSLDWNGEQYF.

The chain joins TRBV7-9 to TRBJ1-3, with D unclear. The germline V gene has CDR1 SEHNR and CDR2 FQNEAQ (reference sequence). This CDR3 has 15 residues. With 7 bases removed from V and 3 bases from J, the gap between germline ends came to 16 bases. The CDR3 DNA follows: TGTGCCAGCAAGCCGGGAGCCGACGGTGGAAACACCATATATTTT. This encodes CASKPGADGGNTIYF.

The chain couples TRBV5-1 to TRBJ2-6, with D perhaps matching TRBD2 (6 bases). The V gene's germline CDR1 is SGHRS and CDR2 YFSETQ. The germline V and J ends were trimmed by 2 bases and 4 bases, with 10 bases remaining between them. The CDR3 contains 15 residues. The CDR3 loop is CASSLAGPGANVLTF. In DNA form, the CDR3 reads TGCGCCAGCAGCTTAGCGGGCCCCGGGGCCAACGTCCTGACTTTC.

The V gene is TRBV20-1, the J gene TRBJ1-5; 9 nucleotides line up with TRBD1. The germline gives CDR1 DFQATT, CDR2 SNEGSKA (reference sequence). Trimming at V came to 5 bases and at J to 4 bases, leaving 6 bases not matched to a gene. The CDR3 has 14 residues. The CDR3: CSAPTGGQNQPQHF. The DNA of the CDR3 is TGCAGTGCTCCAACAGGGGGCCAGAATCAGCCCCAGCATTTT.